These 12 T cell receptor beta chains were sequenced from one sample in a study of beta chain features in type 1 diabetes. Whole-study results and caveats: Significant though moderate, a shortening of TCRB CDR3s appeared in all four CD4+ subsets of Type 1 diabetes patients.

The antigens for these receptors are not known. Reverse transcription of all isolated RNA meant that expressed TCRB transcripts were sequenced. TCRdb's table, derived via immunoSEQ multiplex PCR, lists solely in-frame clones and lacks some. The sample lists fewer than 400,000 clones, about a tenth seen once, with over 0.95% in the top ten. Sequenced: central memory CD4+ T cells from blood. Every receptor here comes from a man aged 25-45 years with type 1 diabetes.

The V and J genes are TRBV11-2 and TRBJ2-3, with TRBD1 as a possible D gene (5 bases). This CDR3 has 15 amino acids. Germline V gives CDR1 SGHAT, CDR2 FQNNGV. Trimming left V 1 base short and J 2 bases short, with 10 bases between. The CDR3: CASSLGQGYTDTQYF. CDR3 sequence (DNA): TGTGCCAGCAGCTTAGGGCAGGGTTACACAGATACGCAGTATTTT.

The V call is TRBV12-5, the J call TRBJ1-3; D is possibly TRBD1 (5 bases). The germline V and J ends were trimmed by 7 bases and 0 bases, with 10 bases remaining between them. Germline CDR1 reads LGHNT; CDR2 reads FRNRAP. This CDR3 comprises 14 residues. In DNA, the CDR3 is TGTGCTAGTGTCCCAGGGAGCTCTGGAAACACCATATATTTT. It translates to CASVPGSSGNTIYF.

This chain joins TRBV2 and TRBJ1-6; 7 nucleotides match TRBD1. This CDR3 spans 14 amino acids. Germline-derived CDR1 and CDR2 are SNHLY and FYNNEI. The J segment lost 10 bases and the V segment lost 5 bases, leaving 8 bases of the junction unmatched. The CDR3 spells CASSLQGMESPLHF. As DNA, the CDR3 is TGTGCCAGCAGTTTACAGGGGATGGAGTCACCCCTCCACTTT.

This clone was detected ten times or more. The chain recombines TRBV6-6 with TRBJ2-5; D is perhaps TRBD2 (5 bases). V lost 0 bases to trimming and J lost 1 base, with 12 bases between them. CDR1 MNHNY and CDR2 SVGAGI come from the germline V gene (reference sequence). There are 16 residues in the CDR3. The CDR3 protein is CASSYSSFGVQETQYF. Written as DNA, the CDR3 is TGTGCCAGCAGTTACTCGAGTTTCGGGGTCCAAGAGACCCAGTACTTC.

This clone has ten or more counts. V is TRBV6-6 and J is TRBJ2-5; no firm D call. The CDR3 has 11 residues. CDR1 is MNHNY and CDR2 is SVGAGI in the germline V gene (reference sequence). V dropped 2 bases and J dropped 2 bases, with 0 bases sitting between them. CDR3: CASSYQETQYF. The CDR3, as DNA: TGTGCCAGCAGTTACCAAGAGACCCAGTACTTC.

The rearrangement joins TRBV9 to TRBJ1-1; TRBD1 agrees at 7 bases. With V trimmed by 4 bases and J by 2 bases, 5 bases remained unmatched. Germline lookup yields CDR1 SGDLS and CDR2 YYNGEE. The CDR3 length is 14 residues. CDR3 nucleotides: TGTGCCAGCAGCTTACAGGGGCGAAACACTGAAGCTTTCTTT. Its protein product is CASSLQGRNTEAFF. Variable domain in full (rest from reference TRBV9 and TRBJ1-1): DSGVTQTPKHLITATGQRVTLRCSPRSGDLSVYWYQQSLDQGLQFLIQYYNGEERAKGNILERFSAQQFPDLHSELNLSSLELGDSALYFCASSLQGRNTEAFFGQGTRLTVV.

This clone appeared a few times. This chain connects TRBV5-6 to TRBJ2-4; D possibly corresponds to TRBD2 (6 bases). V was pared by 4 bases and J by 10 bases, with 15 bases between. This CDR3 contains 13 residues. CDR1 is SGHDT and CDR2 is YYEEEE in the germline V gene. CDR3 in DNA: TGTGCCAGCAGCCTACAGACGGGGGAGATTCAGTACTTC. Translation gives CASSLQTGEIQYF.

This clone was observed a handful of times. V and J are TRBV30 and TRBJ2-5; unclear D gene. The CDR3 totals 12 residues. V was clipped by 3 bases and J by 2 bases, with 7 bases between them. Germline values: CDR1 GTSNPN, CDR2 SVGIG (reference sequence). CDR3 coding DNA: TGTGCCTGGAGCCCCCGGCAAGAGACCCAGTACTTC. It encodes CAWSPRQETQYF.

This chain joins TRBV19 and TRBJ2-5; D call uncertain. The CDR3 is 14 amino acids. V was shortened by 3 bases and J by 0 bases, with 8 bases between the two germline ends. Germline V gives CDR1 LNHDA, CDR2 SQIVND (reference sequence). For the CDR3, the DNA is TGTGCCAGTAGTATCTCTAGGTACCAAGAGACCCAGTACTTC. Its translation: CASSISRYQETQYF.

A few counts support this clone. This chain joins TRBV9 and TRBJ2-3; 7 nucleotides line up with TRBD1. V trimming: 4 bases; J trimming: 3 bases; junction bases outside the gene matches: 8. The CDR3 totals 15 residues. Germline assignment: CDR1 SGDLS and CDR2 YYNGEE. Here the CDR3 DNA reads TGTGCCAGCAGCTCCGACAGGGAAGGGACAGATACGCAGTATTTT. Translation: CASSSDREGTDTQYF.

The table lists this clone with a few counts. The V call is TRBV11-2, the J call TRBJ1-1; 9 bases are a match to TRBD1. V lost 2 bases and J lost 10; bases outside the gene matches: 8. The CDR3 contains 14 residues. The germline V gene encodes CDR1 SGHAT and CDR2 FQNNGV. CDR3 amino acids: CASSLRGTGHRAFF. The CDR3 DNA follows: TGTGCCAGCAGCTTACGAGGGACAGGGCATAGAGCTTTCTTT.

This clone was picked up a small number of times. The CDR3 sequence: CASRSNTGATNEKLFF. Here the CDR3 DNA reads TGTGCCAGCAGATCGAACACAGGTGCAACTAATGAAAAACTGTTTTTT. The chain recombines TRBV4-2 with TRBJ1-4; D is possibly TRBD1 (5 bases). CDR1 and CDR2 (germline): LGHNA, YNFKEQ. The CDR3 has 16 amino acids. V was trimmed by 6 bases and J by 0 bases, leaving 14 bases between them.